A single sample is the source of the 3 T cell receptor beta chains below, sequenced in a study of blood T cell repertoires in COVID-19. Here immunoSEQ multiplex PCR was the method, and the copy in TCRdb shows in-frame clones only, minus some. The sample consists of fewer than 250,000 clones, about 82% of them appearing once. Specimen: PBMCs or T cells enriched from blood (not recorded which). The receptors were sampled from a woman aged 45 to 65 who had recovered from COVID-19.

This rearrangement joins TRBV7-3 to TRBJ2-3, with TRBD2 matching 7 bases. The germline gives CDR1 SGHTA, CDR2 FQGTGA. V trimming: 2 bases; J trimming: 5 bases; junction bases outside the gene matches: 4. CDR3 size: 14 residues. CDR3 residues: CASSLAGEQDTQYF. In DNA, the CDR3 is TGTGCCAGCAGCTTAGCGGGAGAACAAGATACGCAGTATTTT.

The genes are TRBV2 and TRBJ1-4; 9 bases match TRBD1. V gave up 4 bases and J gave up 4 bases; unmatched junction bases: 1. In germline, CDR1 is SNHLY, CDR2 FYNNEI. This CDR3 region has 14 residues. The CDR3 sequence is CASSGGQGNEKLFF. The CDR3, as DNA: TGTGCCAGCAGTGGGGGACAGGGTAATGAAAAACTGTTTTTT.

The chain employs TRBV4-1 and TRBJ2-5; 14 bases fit TRBD2. V shed 4 bases and J 5 bases; nucleotides not matched to a gene: 6. Germline loops: CDR1 MGHRA, CDR2 YSYEKL. CDR3 length: 16 amino acids. CDR3 DNA sequence: TGCGCCAGCAGCCTCGGGACTAGCGGGAGTGGGGAGACCCAGTACTTC. Translated, it gives CASSLGTSGSGETQYF.